The 25 T cell receptor beta chains reported below all come from one sample, sequenced in a study of glioma-infiltrating T cells after dendritic cell vaccination (dated by TCRdb to 2016 to 2018). Library creation used the immunoSEQ multiplex PCR assay. TCRdb mirrors the immuneACCESS table, restricted to in-frame sequences. Some clones are absent from its copies; in checked studies, under half trace to an unresolved V gene, and the reason for the others is unknown. This sample is represented by about 50,000 clones; around 91% of them were singletons. The ten largest make up roughly 5% of the sample. This specimen's time point label, interpreted: after dendritic cell vaccination, including at tumor progression/relapse. The sequencing used blood, collected after dendritic cell vaccination. The receptors here all came from a human donor with glioblastoma.

The chain couples TRBV2 to TRBJ2-1; 9 bases align to TRBD2. Germline-derived CDR1 and CDR2 are SNHLY and FYNNEI. The CDR3 is made up of 15 amino acids. J lost 3 bases, V lost 7 bases, and 7 bases had no gene match. CDR3: CASNLLAGLYNEQFF. CDR3 sequence (DNA): TGTGCCAGCAATTTACTAGCGGGTCTCTACAATGAGCAGTTCTTC.

The genes are TRBV5-1 and TRBJ2-3; no definite D call. Germline CDR1 SGHRS, CDR2 YFSETQ. The CDR3 runs to 15 residues. V was cut by 2 bases and J by 1 base, with 11 bases left in between. This chain's CDR3 is CASSFMSEGTDTQYF. The CDR3 DNA sequence: TGCGCCAGCAGCTTCATGTCAGAGGGCACAGATACGCAGTATTTT.

This rearrangement joins TRBV15 to TRBJ2-5, with a possible D match to TRBD1 (5 bases). CDR3 length: 15 amino acids. Trimming removed 0 bases at V and 5 bases at J, with 13 bases between. Germline assignment: CDR1 LNHNV and CDR2 YYDKDF (reference sequence). CDR3 region: CATSRDLAGPETQYF. The DNA of the CDR3 is TGTGCCACCAGCAGAGATCTTGCAGGGCCCGAGACCCAGTACTTC.

V gene TRBV19 combines with J gene TRBJ2-3; 7 bases are a match to TRBD2. The CDR3 totals 14 residues. V lost 3 bases and J lost 1; bases outside the gene matches: 1. CDR1 is LNHDA and CDR2 is SQIVND in the germline V gene (reference sequence). The CDR3 DNA reads as TGTGCCAGTAGTATCCTAGCGGGCACAGATACGCAGTATTTT. Its translation is CASSILAGTDTQYF. Together with reference TRBV19 and TRBJ2-3, the CDR3 gives the full variable domain: DGGITQSPKYLFRKEGQNVTLSCEQNLNHDAMYWYRQDPGQGLRLIYYSQIVNDFQKGDIAEGYSVSREKKESFPLTVTSAQKNPTAFYLCASSILAGTDTQYFGPGTRLTVL.

The rearrangement links TRBV9 to TRBJ2-1; D is possibly TRBD2 (6 bases). The CDR3 consists of 16 residues. CDR1 and CDR2 (germline): SGDLS, YYNGEE. V lost 3 bases, J lost 9 bases, and 22 bases lay in between. The CDR3 DNA is TGTGCCAGCAGCGCAGGCCCTAGCGCATCTACAGCTGAGCAGTTCTTC. Translated, it gives CASSAGPSASTAEQFF.

This clone was found a few times. The genes are TRBV30 and TRBJ2-3; 11 bases line up with TRBD2. J gave up 0 bases and V 2 bases, and 1 base lay outside the gene matches. The CDR3 loop spans 15 amino acids. Germline CDR1 is GTSNPN and CDR2 is SVGIG (reference sequence). The CDR3 DNA is TGTGCCTGGAGTTGGACTAGCGGGAGCACAGATACGCAGTATTTT. Encoded protein: CAWSWTSGSTDTQYF.

The rearrangement links TRBV30 to TRBJ2-2; TRBD2 agrees at 8 bases. Per germline, CDR1 GTSNPN and CDR2 SVGIG (reference sequence). The CDR3 has 14 residues. V lost 6 bases to trimming and J lost 4 bases; unmatched junction nucleotides: 7. The CDR3: CACREGLSTGELFF. The CDR3 bases are TGTGCCTGTCGGGAGGGGTTGAGCACCGGGGAGCTGTTTTTT.

The chain employs TRBV12-5 and TRBJ2-1; D gene ambiguous. This CDR3 comprises 17 residues. V was trimmed by 0 bases and J by 6 bases, leaving 18 bases between them. Germline V gives CDR1 LGHNT, CDR2 FRNRAP. CDR3 sequence reads: CASGLVYGPSTPNEQFF. DNA of the CDR3: TGTGCTAGTGGTTTGGTATATGGGCCCTCCACCCCCAATGAGCAGTTCTTC.

CDR3 sequence reads: CASSLKAPSRGETYEQYF. The CDR3 DNA sequence: TGTGCCAGCAGTTTAAAGGCCCCTTCCAGGGGCGAGACCTACGAGCAGTACTTC. V and J are TRBV27 and TRBJ2-7; perhaps TRBD1 as D (6 bases). The germline CDR1 and CDR2 sequences are MNHEY and SMNVEV (reference sequence). CDR3 length: 18 amino acids. Deletions cut 2 bases from V and 2 bases from J, with 22 bases between.

This chain links TRBV7-3 with TRBJ2-1; 10 bases line up with TRBD2. Germline lookup yields CDR1 SGHTA and CDR2 FQGTGA. CDR3 length: 15 residues. The trim removed 4 bases at V and 4 bases at J, leaving 4 bases unmatched. The CDR3: CASSSTSGSYNEQFF. CDR3 DNA sequence: TGTGCCAGCAGCTCGACTAGCGGGTCTTACAATGAGCAGTTCTTC.

The chain recombines TRBV29-1 with TRBJ1-1; D ambiguous. From germline, CDR1 is SQVTM and CDR2 ANQGSEA. The CDR3 totals 11 residues. The germline V and J ends were trimmed by 3 bases and 0 bases, with 2 bases remaining between them. CDR3 nucleotides: TGCAGCGTTGATATGAACACTGAAGCTTTCTTT. Amino acids: CSVDMNTEAFF.

The gene calls are TRBV19 and TRBJ1-1; 8 bases line up with TRBD1. This CDR3 has 13 amino acids. Trimming took 8 bases from V and 1 from J; bases not matched to a gene: 3. Germline V gene sequence: CDR1 LNHDA, CDR2 SQIVND (reference sequence). The CDR3 DNA reads as TGTGCCAGTTCGGACAGGGCGAACACTGAAGCTTTCTTT. This gives the protein CASSDRANTEAFF.

The chain carries TRBV5-8 and TRBJ2-3, with 8 bases matching TRBD2. Germline V gene sequence: CDR1 SGHTS, CDR2 YDEGEE. V lost 3 bases to trimming and J lost 2 bases; unmatched junction nucleotides: 11. This CDR3 is 17 amino acids long. CDR3 in amino acids: CASSSRTSGHFTDTQYF. In DNA form, the CDR3 reads TGTGCCAGCAGCTCGCGCACTAGCGGACATTTCACAGATACGCAGTATTTT.

This chain links TRBV14 with TRBJ2-3, with a weak D call TRBD2 (6 bases). The CDR3 loop spans 17 amino acids. The germline CDR1 and CDR2 sequences are SGHDN and FVKESK. Trimming shortened V by 5 bases and J by 0 bases, and 18 bases separated the two germline ends. The CDR3 DNA reads TGTGCCAGCAGCGCCCACTTGCGGGACTTAAGCACAGATACGCAGTATTTT. Amino acids: CASSAHLRDLSTDTQYF.

V and J are TRBV10-3 and TRBJ1-1, with a tentative D call TRBD1 (5 bases). Germline-derived CDR1 and CDR2 are ENHRY and SYGVKD. This CDR3 contains 11 residues. V gave up 7 bases and J gave up 7 bases, with 10 bases separating them. Here the CDR3 reads CAIMGRDEAFF. The CDR3 coding sequence is TGTGCCATCATGGGGCGGGATGAAGCTTTCTTT.

This clone has only a few counts. The chain couples TRBV27 to TRBJ1-3, with TRBD1 matching 7 bases. CDR1 and CDR2 (germline): MNHEY, SMNVEV (reference sequence). CDR3 length: 15 amino acids. V lost 6 bases to trimming and J lost 4 bases; unmatched junction nucleotides: 9. CDR3 DNA sequence: TGTGCCAGCAGGCGTACAGGGGCGCGAGGAAACACCATATATTTT. Translation: CASRRTGARGNTIYF.

This chain joins TRBV7-2 and TRBJ1-1, with D tentatively TRBD1 (5 bases). The CDR3 runs to 12 residues. Trimming removed 2 bases at V and 7 bases at J, with 8 bases between. The germline V gene encodes CDR1 SGHTA and CDR2 FQGNSA. CDR3 nucleotide sequence: TGTGCCAGCAGCTTAAGGGGCCGTGAAGCTTTCTTT. Its protein is CASSLRGREAFF.

This clone was seen more than once but under ten times. V gene TRBV28 combines with J gene TRBJ2-6, with a tentative D call TRBD1 (6 bases). The CDR3 consists of 17 residues. From germline, CDR1 is MDHEN and CDR2 SYDVKM. V was pared by 10 bases and J by 4 bases, with 23 bases between. The CDR3 loop is CATLNRDTNTGANVLTF. In DNA, the CDR3 is TGTGCCACACTAAACCGGGACACTAACACCGGGGCCAACGTCCTGACTTTC.

The CDR3 nucleotides are TGTGCCAGCAGCACGGTACCCCTCTCCGAGACCCAGTACTTC. It encodes CASSTVPLSETQYF. This rearrangement joins TRBV5-4 to TRBJ2-5; D unresolved. From germline, CDR1 is SGHNT and CDR2 YYREEE (reference sequence). V lost 4 bases, J lost 5 bases, and 15 bases lay in between. The length of the CDR3 is 14 residues.

The rearrangement joins TRBV6-1 to TRBJ1-2; 8 positions match TRBD1. Germline lookup yields CDR1 MNHNS and CDR2 SASEGT. This CDR3 is built from 14 residues. Losses at the gene ends were 5 bases for V and 3 bases for J; bases not matched to a gene: 5. CDR3 protein: CASSNDRGDYGYTF. The CDR3 nucleotides are TGTGCCAGCAGTAACGACAGGGGTGACTATGGCTACACCTTC.

This clone was counted once. CDR3 in DNA: TGTGCCAGTAGTATAGCTTTTACCAGAACCAGCTACGAGCAGTACTTC. Encoded protein: CASSIAFTRTSYEQYF. The rearrangement uses TRBV19 and TRBJ2-7, with no clear D. The germline gives CDR1 LNHDA, CDR2 SQIVND (reference sequence). This CDR3 comprises 16 residues. The V end lost 1 base, the J end lost 3 bases, and 16 bases lay between the germline ends.

This chain links TRBV6-1 with TRBJ1-2, with a possible D match to TRBD1 (6 bases). The CDR3 is made up of 14 amino acids. V lost 5 bases and J 4 bases, leaving 14 bases between the germline ends. The germline V gene has CDR1 MNHNS and CDR2 SASEGT. CDR3 sequence reads: CASSSTGLSYGYTF. The CDR3 DNA is TGTGCCAGCAGTTCTACAGGGTTGTCCTATGGCTACACCTTC.

V usage is TRBV4-2 and J usage is TRBJ2-4, with 7 bases fitting TRBD2. Looked up from germline, CDR1 is LGHNA and CDR2 is YNFKEQ. The CDR3 sequence is 15 residues long. Losses at the gene ends were 5 bases for V and 2 bases for J; bases not matched to a gene: 6. The CDR3 DNA reads TGTGCCAGCAGCAACGAGCGGGGAACCAAAAACATTCAGTACTTC. This sequence encodes CASSNERGTKNIQYF.

The chain employs TRBV15 and TRBJ2-5; D may be TRBD1 (6 bases). Germline CDR1 and CDR2: LNHNV and YYDKDF (reference sequence). CDR3 size: 15 residues. V lost 0 bases, J lost 4 bases, and 12 bases lay in between. Here the CDR3 reads CATSRDRGMGETQYF. CDR3 bases: TGTGCCACCAGCAGAGACAGGGGAATGGGAGAGACCCAGTACTTC.

The gene calls are TRBV5-4 and TRBJ2-3, with unresolved D. Trimming shortened V by 4 bases and J by 2 bases, and 8 bases separated the two germline ends. This CDR3 is 13 amino acids long. Germline V lookup: CDR1 SGHNT, CDR2 YYREEE (reference sequence). CDR3 residues: CASSGAFTDTQYF. CDR3 in DNA: TGTGCCAGCAGCGGAGCCTTCACAGATACGCAGTATTTT.